What follows is one TCR beta chain and its context. Its antigen is unidentified. The length of the CDR3 is 14 residues. CDR1 and CDR2 from the germline V gene are MNHEY and SVGAGI. V lost 0 bases, J lost 3 bases, and 9 bases lay in between. TCRdb called the reads again in MiXCR, with one record for every CDR3 protein. The sample includes tens of thousands of distinct CDR3 sequences, around 20% of them seen just once. The data belong to a study of T cell repertoires in cytomegalovirus infection. Overall study: HLA-C-restricted CMV epitopes, recently identified, and well-studied HLA-B-restricted ones were used by the study. Public TCR beta signature analysis indicated the presence of both CMV infection and matching HLA type.

Study-level points and caveats: Cumulative frequency (of public TCR beta family members) identified carriers of CMV plus the relevant HLA. Clonotypes of TCR beta that were HLA-C-restricted and CMV-specific dominated the ex vivo response.

V usage is TRBV6-5 and J usage is TRBJ2-7; possible D gene TRBD2, 5 bases. This specimen was CD8+ T cells from cultured PBMCs, taken from culture after CMV antigen stimulation. The sequence derives from a human donor in good health (CMV status not recorded). Some clones in this sample may be carry-over from other donors' samples. The CDR3 sequence: CASSYSTGNYEQYF. Here the CDR3 DNA reads TGTGCCAGCAGTTACTCGACGGGGAACTACGAGCAGTACTTC.